These T cell receptor beta chains were read from a single sample in a study of control samples from healthy donors and cancer patients. Method: immunoSEQ multiplex PCR; TCRdb's copy keeps in-frame clones and lacks some. The sample holds about 55,000 clones, roughly 88% seen once. The source material was blood. The receptors here all came from a man between 50 and 59 years old in good health. The CDR3 runs from the conserved cysteine through the conserved F or W. D genes are given only for firm matches. The listing skips clone size in some rows; elsewhere it reads once, few, many or a size class.

clone_size	v_call	d_call	j_call	cdr3_nt	cdr3_aa
NA	TRBV21-1	NA	TRBJ1-1	TGTGCCAGCAGCAAAGCGCCCCCAGCAGCGCCGAACACTGAAGCTTTCTTT	CASSKAPPAAPNTEAFF
NA	TRBV21-1	NA	TRBJ2-7	TGTGCCAGCAGCATGGGACTAGCGGGAAAGTACTTC	CASSMGLAGKYF
NA	TRBV6-5	NA	TRBJ1-3	TGTGCCAGCAGTTACGGTCGGCGGAGCTCTGGAAACACCATATATTTT	CASSYGRRSSGNTIYF
NA	TRBV3-1/TRBV3-2	NA	TRBJ1-6	TGTGCCAGCAGCCAAGAGGGGGCAGTTGTTATTTCACCCCTCCACTTT	CASSQEGAVVISPLHF
NA	TRBV9	TRBD1	TRBJ1-2	TGTGCCAGCCGGACAGGAGGCCATGGCTACACCTTC	CASRTGGHGYTF
NA	TRBV24-1	NA	TRBJ1-2	TGTGCCACCAGTGATTTCGACACAAACTATGGCTACACCTTC	CATSDFDTNYGYTF
NA	TRBV7-2	NA	TRBJ1-5	TGTGCCAGCAGCTTAGGACAGGATTGGTATAGCAATCAGCCCCAGCATTTT	CASSLGQDWYSNQPQHF
NA	TRBV5-8	NA	TRBJ2-7	TGTGCCAGCAGCTTAAAGGGTCTAATAGGCTACGAGCAGTACTTC	CASSLKGLIGYEQYF
once	TRBV7-2	NA	TRBJ2-7	TGTGCCAGCAGCTTAGAGGAGCTAGTTACTGTAGAGCAGTACTTC	CASSLEELVTVEQYF
NA	TRBV5-4	TRBD2	TRBJ2-3	TGTGCCAGCAGCGTGACTAGCGGGAGGAGCACAGATACGCAGTATTTT	CASSVTSGRSTDTQYF
NA	TRBV11-3	NA	TRBJ2-4	TGTGCCAGCAGCTTAGATCAATTCAACATTCAGTACTTC	CASSLDQFNIQYF
NA	TRBV10-3	NA	TRBJ1-2	TGTGCCACCAATTACGCCTTGGGGGATGGCTACACCTTC	CATNYALGDGYTF
NA	TRBV3-1/TRBV3-2	TRBD2	TRBJ2-1	TGTGCCAGCAGCTACGGGACTAGCGGAATATACAATGAGCAGTTCTTC	CASSYGTSGIYNEQFF
NA	TRBV12-3/TRBV12-4	NA	TRBJ2-3	TGTGCCAGCGGTCTAGCGACCTCGAGGACGCAGTATTTT	CASGLATSRTQYF
NA	TRBV5-6	NA	TRBJ2-5	TGTGCCAGCAGCTGGGGGGAGCGGGCGATACAAGAGACCCAGTACTTC	CASSWGERAIQETQYF
NA	TRBV28	NA	TRBJ1-4	TGTGCCAGCAGACGACAGCTTAATGAAAAACTGTTTTTT	CASRRQLNEKLFF
NA	TRBV24-1	NA	TRBJ1-4	TGTGCCACCAGTGATTTAAATCGGTCGGCTAATGAAAAACTGTTTTTT	CATSDLNRSANEKLFF
NA	TRBV6-5	NA	TRBJ2-1	TGTGCCAGCACGCGTAGGAATGAGCAGTTCTTC	CASTRRNEQFF
NA	TRBV27	NA	TRBJ2-2	TGTGCCAGCAGTTTCTGGAACACCGGGGAGCTGTTTTTT	CASSFWNTGELFF
NA	TRBV7-2	NA	TRBJ1-2	TGTGCCAGCACCGGGATCAACTATGGCTACACCTTC	CASTGINYGYTF
NA	TRBV27	NA	TRBJ2-3	TGTGCCAGCAGTTTTCAGGGCAGGAGCACAGATACGCAGTATTTT	CASSFQGRSTDTQYF
NA	TRBV30	NA	TRBJ1-2	TGTGCCTGGAGGACCGATGGCTACACCTTC	CAWRTDGYTF
NA	TRBV28	NA	TRBJ1-6	TGTGCCAGCACCCTCGGGGGGTATAATTCACCCCTCCACTTT	CASTLGGYNSPLHF
NA	TRBV5-1	NA	TRBJ2-7	TGCGCCAGCAGCTTGGCACCGGGACAAGACCTCTACGAGCAGTACTTC	CASSLAPGQDLYEQYF
NA	TRBV6-1	NA	TRBJ2-5	TGTGCCAGCAGTGAAGTTAAGGGGCTCTACCGGGAGACCCAGTACTTC	CASSEVKGLYRETQYF
NA	TRBV20-1	TRBD2	TRBJ2-4	TGCAGTGCTAGTGATAGCGGGAGTGACATTCAGTACTTC	CSASDSGSDIQYF
NA	TRBV7-9	NA	TRBJ2-3	TGTGCCAGCAGCGAAGAGGATACGCAGTATTTT	CASSEEDTQYF
once	TRBV19	NA	TRBJ1-6	TGTGCCAGTAGTATTAGAGATTCACCCCTCCACTTT	CASSIRDSPLHF
NA	TRBV5-1	NA	TRBJ2-1	TGCGCCAGCAGCTCATCTAGCGCGAGCTCCTACAATGAGCAGTTCTTC	CASSSSSASSYNEQFF
once	TRBV7-9	NA	TRBJ2-2	TGTGCCAGCAGGCCAGAGAGGGACACCGGGGAGCTGTTTTTT	CASRPERDTGELFF
NA	TRBV28	NA	TRBJ2-3	TGTGCCAGCAGTTTTTGGGGGATAGTCGATACGCAGTATTTT	CASSFWGIVDTQYF
NA	TRBV11-3	NA	TRBJ2-1	TGTGCCAGCAGCTTCATGGGATTAGGTGGGGATGAGCAGTTCTTC	CASSFMGLGGDEQFF
NA	TRBV19	NA	TRBJ2-7	TGTGCCAGTAAGGACCAACTCACCTACGAGCAGTACTTC	CASKDQLTYEQYF
NA	TRBV3-1/TRBV3-2	TRBD1	TRBJ2-7	TGTGCCAGCAGCCGTCCCGGACCGGGACAGGGCGGGATCGGGACCTACGAGCAGTACTTC	CASSRPGPGQGGIGTYEQYF
NA	TRBV18	TRBD2	TRBJ2-1	TGTGCCAGCTCACCAACCCTAGCGGGAGACAATGAGCAGTTCTTC	CASSPTLAGDNEQFF
NA	TRBV4-1	NA	TRBJ2-2	TGCGCCAGCAGCCAAGTAGATAGGAATGGCGGGGAGCTGTTTTTT	CASSQVDRNGGELFF
NA	TRBV6-2/TRBV6-3	TRBD1	TRBJ2-7	TGTGCCAGCAGTTCGGGACAGGGGGCCGCCGAGCAGTACTTC	CASSSGQGAAEQYF
NA	TRBV5-6	TRBD1	TRBJ1-6	TGTGCCAGCAGCTCCGGGACAGGGGATTCACCCCTCCACTTT	CASSSGTGDSPLHF
NA	TRBV29-1	TRBD1	TRBJ2-2	TGCAGCGTCCACAGGGGCGCGAACACCGGGGAGCTGTTTTTT	CSVHRGANTGELFF
NA	TRBV19	NA	TRBJ1-1	TGTGCCAGTAGTATGGAACGGGTCACTGAAGCTTTCTTT	CASSMERVTEAFF
NA	TRBV18	NA	TRBJ2-1	TGTGCCAGCTCACCATTTGGCAACACAGGTGTATCCTACAATGAGCAGTTCTTC	CASSPFGNTGVSYNEQFF
NA	TRBV10-3	NA	TRBJ2-7	TGTGCCATCAGTCATCCCACTTCCTACGAGCAGTACTTC	CAISHPTSYEQYF
NA	TRBV6-6	NA	TRBJ2-1	TGTGCCAGCAGTTACAATCTAGTCGGGCAGTTCTTC	CASSYNLVGQFF
NA	TRBV7-6	NA	TRBJ1-1	TGTGCCAGCAGCTTAGTGAGTTCAGGGACCATGAACACTGAAGCTTTCTTT	CASSLVSSGTMNTEAFF
NA	TRBV11-3	TRBD2	TRBJ2-7	TGTGCCAGCAGCTTAGTAGGGACTAGCGGCGCCTACGAGCAGTACTTC	CASSLVGTSGAYEQYF